Given below is one T cell receptor beta chain in context. The V end was cut by 2 bases, the J end by 0 bases, with 12 bases between. Germline V gene sequence: CDR1 DFQATT, CDR2 SNEGSKA (reference sequence). This CDR3 has 15 amino acids. These data originate in a study of identical twins. TCRdb reprocessed the 5' RACE reads with MiXCR, giving one entry per CDR3 protein. The sample has about 1.7 million distinct CDR3 sequences; around a third are singletons. V usage is TRBV20-1 and J usage is TRBJ2-3, with no clear D. Sequences were obtained from cord blood. The sequence was obtained from a newborn girl in good health. CDR3 in amino acids: CSARSSPGSTDTQYF. CDR3 sequence (DNA): TGCAGTGCTAGATCTTCGCCCGGGAGCACAGATACGCAGTATTTT.